The present entry profiles one TCR beta chain with its context. These data belong to a study of blood T cell repertoires in COVID-19. Turning to the study itself: Sites in the United States, Italy and Spain provided acute and convalescent COVID-19 samples. Sample material is recorded as cDNA or gDNA derived from T cells, B-cell-depleted T cells, or PBMCs.

Trimming cost V 2 bases and J 0 bases, with 12 bases left between them. The CDR3 loop spans 16 amino acids. From germline, CDR1 is SGHAT and CDR2 FQDESV (reference sequence). Clones were sequenced by immunoSEQ multiplex PCR, and TCRdb holds only the in-frame ones, with some missing. The table shows 200,000 to 250,000 clones, with 82% occurring only once. The chain is built from TRBV11-1 and TRBJ2-3; perhaps TRBD2 as D (5 bases). The source of this sequence is an elderly woman with acute or convalescent COVID-19. The sample comprised peripheral blood. Written as DNA, the CDR3 is TGTGCCAGCAGCTTAACGCCCCGGGGTAGCACAGATACGCAGTATTTT. Translation gives CASSLTPRGSTDTQYF.